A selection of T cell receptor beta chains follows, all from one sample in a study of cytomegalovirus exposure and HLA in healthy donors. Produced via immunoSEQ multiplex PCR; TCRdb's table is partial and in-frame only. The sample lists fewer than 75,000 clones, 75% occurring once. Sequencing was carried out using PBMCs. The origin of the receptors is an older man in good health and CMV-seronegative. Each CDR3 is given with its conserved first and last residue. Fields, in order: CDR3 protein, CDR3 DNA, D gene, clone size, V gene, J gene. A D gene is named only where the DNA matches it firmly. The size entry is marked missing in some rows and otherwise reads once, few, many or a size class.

CDR3aa: CASSYSSGDYNEQFF; CDR3nt: TGTGCCAGCAGTTACTCTAGCGGGGACTACAATGAGCAGTTCTTC; d_gene: TRBD2; abundance: .; v_gene: TRBV6-6; j_gene: TRBJ2-1
CDR3aa: CASSFSSSFRETQYF; CDR3nt: TGTGCCAGCAGTTTTTCCTCGAGCTTTAGAGAGACCCAGTACTTC; d_gene: .; abundance: few; v_gene: TRBV27; j_gene: TRBJ2-5
CDR3aa: CASSLRTGSYEQYF; CDR3nt: TGTGCCAGCAGTTTAAGGACAGGCTCCTACGAGCAGTACTTC; d_gene: TRBD1; abundance: .; v_gene: TRBV27; j_gene: TRBJ2-7
CDR3aa: CASSSGQGATGELFF; CDR3nt: TGCGCCAGCAGCTCGGGACAGGGGGCAACCGGGGAGCTGTTTTTT; d_gene: TRBD1; abundance: .; v_gene: TRBV5-1; j_gene: TRBJ2-2
CDR3aa: CSSSFLTGDFNEKLFF; CDR3nt: TGTTCCAGCAGCTTTTTAACCGGCGACTTCAATGAAAAACTGTTTTTT; d_gene: .; abundance: .; v_gene: TRBV7-9; j_gene: TRBJ1-4
CDR3aa: CASTRDIQETQYF; CDR3nt: TGTGCCAGCACTCGGGACATCCAAGAGACCCAGTACTTC; d_gene: .; abundance: .; v_gene: TRBV2; j_gene: TRBJ2-5
CDR3aa: CASGPGTDTQYF; CDR3nt: TGTGCTAGTGGTCCGGGGACAGATACGCAGTATTTT; d_gene: .; abundance: .; v_gene: TRBV12-5; j_gene: TRBJ2-3
CDR3aa: CASSPWGEREQYF; CDR3nt: TGTGCCAGCAGCCCATGGGGGGAGCGGGAGCAGTACTTC; d_gene: .; abundance: .; v_gene: TRBV7-2; j_gene: TRBJ2-7
CDR3aa: CASSVEGQGYEKLFF; CDR3nt: TGTGCCAGCAGCGTAGAGGGACAGGGTTACGAAAAACTGTTTTTT; d_gene: TRBD1; abundance: medium-sized; v_gene: TRBV9; j_gene: TRBJ1-4
CDR3aa: CASSGTGILYGYTF; CDR3nt: TGTGCCAGCAGTGGTACAGGGATTCTATATGGCTACACCTTC; d_gene: .; abundance: .; v_gene: TRBV2; j_gene: TRBJ1-2
CDR3aa: CASSLGQGAVDTIYF; CDR3nt: TGCGCCAGCAGCTTGGGACAGGGGGCAGTGGACACCATATATTTT; d_gene: TRBD1; abundance: .; v_gene: TRBV5-1; j_gene: TRBJ1-3
CDR3aa: CASSLAGDWSTGELFF; CDR3nt: TGTGCCAGCAGCTTAGCGGGGGACTGGTCCACCGGGGAGCTGTTTTTT; d_gene: .; abundance: once; v_gene: TRBV7-2; j_gene: TRBJ2-2
CDR3aa: CASSLSGSRTYEQYF; CDR3nt: TGTGCCAGCAGCTTAAGCGGGAGTCGGACCTACGAGCAGTACTTC; d_gene: TRBD2; abundance: .; v_gene: TRBV7-8; j_gene: TRBJ2-7
CDR3aa: CASSQTTSGSYNEQFF; CDR3nt: TGCGCCAGCAGCCAAACTACTAGCGGATCCTACAATGAGCAGTTCTTC; d_gene: TRBD2; abundance: few; v_gene: TRBV4-1; j_gene: TRBJ2-1
CDR3aa: CASSSRTLSEAFF; CDR3nt: TGTGCCAGCAGCTCTCGGACTCTTAGTGAAGCTTTCTTT; d_gene: .; abundance: .; v_gene: TRBV7-9; j_gene: TRBJ1-1
CDR3aa: CASSQVVGATSGNTIYF; CDR3nt: TGCGCCAGCAGCCAAGTCGTAGGGGCTACCTCTGGAAACACCATATATTTT; d_gene: .; abundance: few; v_gene: TRBV4-3; j_gene: TRBJ1-3
CDR3aa: CASSPPSGGLHTEAFF; CDR3nt: TGTGCCAGCTCACCACCGTCGGGGGGCCTTCACACTGAAGCTTTCTTT; d_gene: .; abundance: once; v_gene: TRBV18; j_gene: TRBJ1-1
CDR3aa: CASSNRDSHEQYF; CDR3nt: TGTGCCAGCTCAAACCGGGACAGCCACGAGCAGTACTTC; d_gene: TRBD1; abundance: .; v_gene: TRBV18; j_gene: TRBJ2-7
CDR3aa: CASSPLGTQNYNEQFF; CDR3nt: TGTGCCAGCAGCCCTCTCGGGACTCAAAACTACAATGAGCAGTTCTTC; d_gene: .; abundance: .; v_gene: TRBV9; j_gene: TRBJ2-1
CDR3aa: CASSEDRRYEQYF; CDR3nt: TGCGCCAGCAGTGAGGACAGGCGTTACGAGCAGTACTTC; d_gene: .; abundance: .; v_gene: TRBV10-2; j_gene: TRBJ2-7
CDR3aa: CASRVETGNTGELFF; CDR3nt: TGTGCCAGCAGGGTCGAGACAGGGAACACCGGGGAGCTGTTTTTT; d_gene: .; abundance: .; v_gene: TRBV6-1; j_gene: TRBJ2-2
CDR3aa: CASSYSPVRYNSPLHF; CDR3nt: TGTGCCAGCAGTTACTCTCCTGTCAGATATAATTCACCCCTCCACTTT; d_gene: .; abundance: few; v_gene: TRBV6-5; j_gene: TRBJ1-6